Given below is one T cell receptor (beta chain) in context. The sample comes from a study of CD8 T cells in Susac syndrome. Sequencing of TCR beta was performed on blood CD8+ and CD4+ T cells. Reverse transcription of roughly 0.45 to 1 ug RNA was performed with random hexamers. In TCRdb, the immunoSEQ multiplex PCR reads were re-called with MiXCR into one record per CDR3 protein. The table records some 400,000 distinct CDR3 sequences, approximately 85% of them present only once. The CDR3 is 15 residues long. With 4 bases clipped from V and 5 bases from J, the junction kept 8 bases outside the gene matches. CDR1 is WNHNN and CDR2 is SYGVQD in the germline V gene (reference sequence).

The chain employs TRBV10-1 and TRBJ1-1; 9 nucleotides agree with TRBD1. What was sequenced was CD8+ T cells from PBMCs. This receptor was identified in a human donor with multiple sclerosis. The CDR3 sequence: CASSGPGQGSTEAFF. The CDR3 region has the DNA TGCGCCAGCAGTGGCCCGGGACAGGGTTCGACTGAAGCTTTCTTT.